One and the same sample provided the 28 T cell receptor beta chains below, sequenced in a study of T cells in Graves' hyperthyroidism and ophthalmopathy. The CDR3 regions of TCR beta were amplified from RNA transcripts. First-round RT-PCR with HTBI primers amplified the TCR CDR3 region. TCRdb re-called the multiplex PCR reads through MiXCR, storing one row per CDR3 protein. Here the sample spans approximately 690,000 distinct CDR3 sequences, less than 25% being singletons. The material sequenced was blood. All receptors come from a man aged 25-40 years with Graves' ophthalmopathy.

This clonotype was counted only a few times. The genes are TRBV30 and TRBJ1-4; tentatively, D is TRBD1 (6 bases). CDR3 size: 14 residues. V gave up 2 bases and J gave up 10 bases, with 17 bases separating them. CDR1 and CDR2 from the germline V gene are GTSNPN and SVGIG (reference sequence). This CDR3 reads CAWSLERRRGKLFF. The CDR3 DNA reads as TGTGCCTGGAGTCTGGAGAGGCGCAGGGGAAAACTGTTTTTT.

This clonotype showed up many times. For the CDR3, the DNA is TGTGCCAGCAGCCCGGGACTAGCGGGGAATGAGCAGTTCTTC. It is translated as CASSPGLAGNEQFF. V and J are TRBV7-8 and TRBJ2-1; 13 bases fit TRBD2. The germline V gene encodes CDR1 SGHVS and CDR2 FQNEAQ. The CDR3 has 14 amino acids. V lost 5 bases, J lost 7 bases, and 2 bases stayed unmatched.

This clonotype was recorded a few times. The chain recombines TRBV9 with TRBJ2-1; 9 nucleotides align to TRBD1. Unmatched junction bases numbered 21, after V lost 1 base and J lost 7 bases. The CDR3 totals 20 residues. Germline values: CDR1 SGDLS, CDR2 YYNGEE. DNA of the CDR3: TGTGCCAGCAGCGTAATCGGGACAGGGTTCGATCAGGGAAGGGGGAATGAGCAGTTCTTC. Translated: CASSVIGTGFDQGRGNEQFF. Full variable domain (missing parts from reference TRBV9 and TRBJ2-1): DSGVTQTPKHLITATGQRVTLRCSPRSGDLSVYWYQQSLDQGLQFLIQYYNGEERAKGNILERFSAQQFPDLHSELNLSSLELGDSALYFCASSVIGTGFDQGRGNEQFFGPGTRLTVL.

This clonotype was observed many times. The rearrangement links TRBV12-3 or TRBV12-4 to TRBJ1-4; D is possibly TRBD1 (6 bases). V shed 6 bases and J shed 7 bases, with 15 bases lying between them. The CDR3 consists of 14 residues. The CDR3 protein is CASSTGSQSEKLFF. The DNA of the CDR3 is TGTGCCAGCAGCACAGGGAGCCAAAGTGAAAAACTGTTTTTT.

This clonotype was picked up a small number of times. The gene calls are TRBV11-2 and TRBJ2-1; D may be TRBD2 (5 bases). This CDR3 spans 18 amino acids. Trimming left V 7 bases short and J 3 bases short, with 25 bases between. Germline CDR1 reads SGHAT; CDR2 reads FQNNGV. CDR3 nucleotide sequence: TGTGCCAGCAACCCGGCGGTGGACTCTGACTACCTCTACAATGAGCAGTTCTTC. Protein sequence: CASNPAVDSDYLYNEQFF.

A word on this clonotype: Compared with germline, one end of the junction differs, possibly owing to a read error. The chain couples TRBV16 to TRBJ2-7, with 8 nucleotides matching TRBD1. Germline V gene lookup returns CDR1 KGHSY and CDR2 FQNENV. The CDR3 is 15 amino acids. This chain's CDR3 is CASSQLSGGGYGQYF. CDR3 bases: TGTGCCAGCAGCCAATTGTCAGGGGGCGGCTACGGGCAGTACTTC.

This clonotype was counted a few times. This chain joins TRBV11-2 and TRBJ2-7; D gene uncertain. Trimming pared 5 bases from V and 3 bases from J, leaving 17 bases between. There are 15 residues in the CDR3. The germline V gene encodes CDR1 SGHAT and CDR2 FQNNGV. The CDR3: CASSHSEAAGYEQYF. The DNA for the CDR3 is TGTGCCAGCAGCCACAGTGAGGCAGCCGGCTACGAGCAGTACTTC.

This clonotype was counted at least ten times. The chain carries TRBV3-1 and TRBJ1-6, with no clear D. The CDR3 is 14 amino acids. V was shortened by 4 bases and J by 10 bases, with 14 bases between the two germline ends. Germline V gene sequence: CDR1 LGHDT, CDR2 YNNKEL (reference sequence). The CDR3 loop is CASSLAGRQSPLHF. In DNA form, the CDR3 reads TGTGCCAGCAGCCTGGCGGGAAGGCAGTCACCCCTCCACTTT.

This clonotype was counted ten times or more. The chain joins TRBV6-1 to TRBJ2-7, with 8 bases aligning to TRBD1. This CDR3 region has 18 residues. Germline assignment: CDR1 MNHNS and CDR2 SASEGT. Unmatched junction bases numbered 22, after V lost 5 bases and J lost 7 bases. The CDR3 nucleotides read TGTGCCAGCAGTTACACAGTCCCCTCCCGACAGGGGCGTGTGGAGCAGTACTTC. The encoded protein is CASSYTVPSRQGRVEQYF.

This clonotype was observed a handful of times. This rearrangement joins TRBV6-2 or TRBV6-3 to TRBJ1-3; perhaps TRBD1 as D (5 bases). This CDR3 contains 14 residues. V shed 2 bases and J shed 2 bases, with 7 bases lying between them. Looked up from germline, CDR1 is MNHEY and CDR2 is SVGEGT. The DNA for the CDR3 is TGTGCCAGCAGTTACGGGGGGGCTGGAAACACCATATATTTT. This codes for CASSYGGAGNTIYF.

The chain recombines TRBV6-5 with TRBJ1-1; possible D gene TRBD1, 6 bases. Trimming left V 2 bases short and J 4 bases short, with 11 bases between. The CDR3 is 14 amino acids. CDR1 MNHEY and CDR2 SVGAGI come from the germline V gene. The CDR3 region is CASSYAGDVTEAFF. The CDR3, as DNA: TGTGCCAGCAGTTACGCAGGGGACGTCACTGAAGCTTTCTTT.

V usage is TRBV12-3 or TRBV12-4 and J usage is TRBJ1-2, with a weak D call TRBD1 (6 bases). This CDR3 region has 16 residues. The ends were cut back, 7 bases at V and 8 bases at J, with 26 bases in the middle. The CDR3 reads CASTMGGYRALSGYTF. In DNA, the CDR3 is TGTGCCAGCACCATGGGAGGGTACAGGGCCCTTAGCGGCTACACCTTC.

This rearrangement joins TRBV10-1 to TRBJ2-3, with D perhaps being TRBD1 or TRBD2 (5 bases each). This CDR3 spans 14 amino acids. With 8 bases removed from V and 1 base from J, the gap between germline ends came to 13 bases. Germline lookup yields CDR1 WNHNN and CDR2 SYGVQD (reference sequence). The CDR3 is CASVRDRRTDTQYF. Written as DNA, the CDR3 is TGCGCCAGCGTCCGGGACCGCCGCACAGATACGCAGTATTTT.

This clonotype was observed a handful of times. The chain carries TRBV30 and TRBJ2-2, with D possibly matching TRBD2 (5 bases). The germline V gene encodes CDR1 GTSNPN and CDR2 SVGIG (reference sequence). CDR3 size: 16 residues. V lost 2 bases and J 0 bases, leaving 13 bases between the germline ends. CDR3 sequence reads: CAWSTPSRSNTGELFF. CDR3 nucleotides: TGTGCCTGGAGTACACCTAGCCGATCGAACACCGGGGAGCTGTTTTTT.

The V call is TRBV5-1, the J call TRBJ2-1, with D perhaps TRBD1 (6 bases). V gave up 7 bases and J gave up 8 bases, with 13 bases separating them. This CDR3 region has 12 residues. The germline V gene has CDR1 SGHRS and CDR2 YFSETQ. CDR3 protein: CASGLQGYEQFF. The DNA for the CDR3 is TGCGCCAGCGGGCTACAGGGTTATGAGCAGTTCTTC.

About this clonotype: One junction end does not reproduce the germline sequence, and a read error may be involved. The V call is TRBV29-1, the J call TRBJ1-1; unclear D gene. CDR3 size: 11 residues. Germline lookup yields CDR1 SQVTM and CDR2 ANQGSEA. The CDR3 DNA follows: TGCAACGTTGCCGAGAACACTGAAGCTTTCTTT. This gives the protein CNVAENTEAFF.

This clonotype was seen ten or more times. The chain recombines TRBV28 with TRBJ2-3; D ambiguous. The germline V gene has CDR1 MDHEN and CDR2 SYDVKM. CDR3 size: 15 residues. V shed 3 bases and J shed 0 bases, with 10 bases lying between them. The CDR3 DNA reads TGTGCCAGCAGTTTCCCCAGCTATAGCACAGATACGCAGTATTTT. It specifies CASSFPSYSTDTQYF.

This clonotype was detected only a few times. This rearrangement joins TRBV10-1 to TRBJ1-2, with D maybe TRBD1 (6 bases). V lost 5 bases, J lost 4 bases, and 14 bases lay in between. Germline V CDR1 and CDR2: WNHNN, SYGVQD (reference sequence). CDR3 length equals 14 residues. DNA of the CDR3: TGCGCCAGCAGTTCCGGAGGGGGTGCCTATGGCTACACCTTC. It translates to CASSSGGGAYGYTF.

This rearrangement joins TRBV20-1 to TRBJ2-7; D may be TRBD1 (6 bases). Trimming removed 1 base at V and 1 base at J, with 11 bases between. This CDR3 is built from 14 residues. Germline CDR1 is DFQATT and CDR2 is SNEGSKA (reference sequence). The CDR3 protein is CSARVAGQSYEQYF. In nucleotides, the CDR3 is TGCAGTGCTAGAGTAGCAGGACAGTCCTACGAGCAGTACTTC.

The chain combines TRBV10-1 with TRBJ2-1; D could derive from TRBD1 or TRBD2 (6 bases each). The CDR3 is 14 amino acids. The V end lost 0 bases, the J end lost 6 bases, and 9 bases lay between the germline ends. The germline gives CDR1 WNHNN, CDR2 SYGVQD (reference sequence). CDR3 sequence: CASSESGGGNEQFF. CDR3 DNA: TGCGCCAGCAGTGAGTCAGGAGGGGGCAATGAGCAGTTCTTC.

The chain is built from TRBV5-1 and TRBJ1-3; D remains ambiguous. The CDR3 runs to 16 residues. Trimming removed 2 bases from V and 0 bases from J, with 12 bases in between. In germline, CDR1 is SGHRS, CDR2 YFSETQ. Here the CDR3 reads CASSLEAFSSGNTIYF. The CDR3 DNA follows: TGCGCCAGCAGCTTAGAGGCGTTCAGCTCTGGAAACACCATATATTTT.

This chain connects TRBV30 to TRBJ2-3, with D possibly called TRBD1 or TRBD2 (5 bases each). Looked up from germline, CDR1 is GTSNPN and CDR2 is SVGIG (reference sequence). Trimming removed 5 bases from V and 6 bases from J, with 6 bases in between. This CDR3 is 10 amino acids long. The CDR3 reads CAWWGDTQYF. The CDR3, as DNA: TGTGCCTGGTGGGGGGATACGCAGTATTTT.

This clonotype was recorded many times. The CDR3 DNA sequence: TGTGCCAGCACTGCCGGGCTGGGCACTGAAGCTTTCTTT. Its translation is CASTAGLGTEAFF. The V and J genes are TRBV19 and TRBJ1-1; no reliable D call. Germline loops: CDR1 LNHDA, CDR2 SQIVND (reference sequence). The CDR3 loop spans 13 amino acids. The germline V and J ends were trimmed by 9 bases and 4 bases, with 15 bases remaining between them.

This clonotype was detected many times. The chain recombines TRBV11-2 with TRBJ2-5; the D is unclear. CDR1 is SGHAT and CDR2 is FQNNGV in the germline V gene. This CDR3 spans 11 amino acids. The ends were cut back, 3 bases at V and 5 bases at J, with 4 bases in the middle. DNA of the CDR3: TGTGCCAGCAGCTTTGGCGAGACCCAGTACTTC. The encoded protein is CASSFGETQYF.

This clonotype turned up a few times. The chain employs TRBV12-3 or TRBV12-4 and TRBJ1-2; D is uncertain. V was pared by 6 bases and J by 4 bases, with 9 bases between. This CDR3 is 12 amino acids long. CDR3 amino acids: CASSQSGYGYTF. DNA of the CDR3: TGTGCCAGCAGCCAGAGCGGCTATGGCTACACCTTC.

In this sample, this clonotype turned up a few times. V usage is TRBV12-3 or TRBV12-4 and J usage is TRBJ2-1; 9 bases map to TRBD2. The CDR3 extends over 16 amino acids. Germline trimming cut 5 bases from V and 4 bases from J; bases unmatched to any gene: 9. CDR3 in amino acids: CASSPSSGLAYNEQFF. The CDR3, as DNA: TGTGCCAGCAGTCCTTCTTCCGGACTAGCGTACAATGAGCAGTTCTTC.

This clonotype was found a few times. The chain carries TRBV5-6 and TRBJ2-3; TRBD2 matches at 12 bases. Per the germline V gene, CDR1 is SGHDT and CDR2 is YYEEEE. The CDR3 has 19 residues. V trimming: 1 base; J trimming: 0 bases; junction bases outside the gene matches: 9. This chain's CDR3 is CASSLRPSGRAGSTDTQYF. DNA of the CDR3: TGTGCCAGCAGCTTGCGTCCTAGCGGGAGGGCCGGTAGCACAGATACGCAGTATTTT.

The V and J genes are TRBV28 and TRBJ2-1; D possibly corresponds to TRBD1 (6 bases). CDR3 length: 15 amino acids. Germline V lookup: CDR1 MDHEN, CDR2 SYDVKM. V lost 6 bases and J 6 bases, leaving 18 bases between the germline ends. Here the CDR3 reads CASRILSGTINEQFF. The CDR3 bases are TGTGCCAGCAGAATATTATCCGGGACAATCAATGAGCAGTTCTTC.